This record looks at one TCR beta chain sequence and its context. Its target is unknown. The study sampled blood at baseline, cycle 4 day 1, and cycle 7 day 1. This sample was taken from a study of OX40 agonist ivuxolimab in advanced cancers. Study at large: Intravenous ivuxolimab at 0.01 to 10 mg/kg was given to patients every 2 weeks. Study findings and constraints: Clonal expansion in partial responders at 0.1-3.0 mg/kg ranked among the lowest. There were, on average, more expanded clones in CD8+ T cells than in CD4+.

Germline V gene sequence: CDR1 MNHNS, CDR2 SASEGT. This CDR3 has 13 residues. V dropped 8 bases and J dropped 2 bases, with 13 bases sitting between them. Assay used: immunoSEQ multiplex PCR; TCRdb lists only in-frame clones, some missing. The data hold 54,000 or so clones, with 80% observed a single time. The rearrangement links TRBV6-1 to TRBJ2-7, with a tentative D call TRBD1 (6 bases). The receptor comes from an adult with an advanced solid tumor such as melanoma, head and neck, liver or kidney cancer. The sequences come from CD4+ or CD8+ T cells sorted from blood, collected in a trial of the OX40 agonist ivuxolimab. CDR3 loop: CASLTGFTYEQYF. The CDR3 coding sequence is TGTGCCAGCTTAACAGGGTTCACCTACGAGCAGTACTTC.